This TCR beta chain is drawn from a study of blood T cell repertoires in COVID-19 (dated by TCRdb to 2018 to 2021). For the wider study: The collaborator samples originated in the United States, Italy and Spain and spanned the acute and convalescent phases of COVID-19. The prospective study material was composed of cDNA or gDNA derived from T cells, B-cell-depleted T cells, or PBMCs. Subjects who had been exposed to COVID-19, were actively infected with it, or had recovered from it provided the deeply sampled blood TCRbeta repertoires that made up the dataset. A freely available public database, intended as a resource for researchers studying the immune response to SARS-CoV-2, is where the repertoires were released. Samples were obtained from the ongoing ImmuneRACE study (first 160 participants) and from about 1,300 subjects provided by 6 global collaborators. Sample metadata almost always included a de-identified subject ID, COVID-19 status, age in years and sex. Where HLA class I and class II types were available, the types were taken from metadata supplied by the sample provider, not from assay-based typing. The investigation overall reported the following: How much clinical and demographic metadata was included differed by source and by participant, and the metadata was provided uncurated.

The collaborating institutions used their own protocols to collect whole blood in K2EDTA tubes. For TCRbeta analysis, collaborator samples were shipped as frozen whole blood, as isolated PBMCs, or as DNA extracted from either sample type. This clone has a handful of counts. Its recognized antigen is unknown. Base qualities were left out, and no much larger clone turns up one base away. CDR3 length: 14 amino acids, cysteine to phenylalanine. CDR3 DNA only is kept here, 42 bases in frame from base 1. Trimming at the junction amounts to 4 bases on V and 6 bases on J, and the germline ends lie 18 bases apart. Taken from the germline V gene (reference sequence), the CDR1 and CDR2 loops are GTSNPN and SVGIG. The immunoSEQ Assay, a bias-controlled multiplex PCR, was used to amplify TCRbeta CDR3 regions from genomic DNA. The study's own analysis went as follows. The number of nucleated cells in each sample was estimated from the amplification of reference gene primers within the assay. To quantify the absolute abundance of each unique TCRbeta CDR3 rearrangement, sequence reads were collapsed and filtered. Productive Simpson clonality was computed per sample as the square root of Simpson's diversity index over productive rearrangements. The source is immuneACCESS, and TCRdb retained only in-frame sequences with V and J called. Part of the clones is not carried over; for the studies checked, unresolved V genes explain less than half of this, and the remainder is unexplained. The V and J calls and the clone size are those of that table, but D and trimming were determined from the DNA. The sample profile shows 200,000 to 300,000 clones; less than 90% of them were found once. The ten largest clones add up to around 4% of the sample.

Material: peripheral blood. The sequence was collected from a man between 60 and 70 years old with acute or convalescent COVID-19. The rearrangement combines TRBV30 with TRBJ1-1; too little of a D gene remains to name it. The DNA is as follows: TGTGCCTGGACCCGACTATCCGACACTTCTGAAGCTTTCTTT. Translated, this is CAWTRLSDTSEAFF.